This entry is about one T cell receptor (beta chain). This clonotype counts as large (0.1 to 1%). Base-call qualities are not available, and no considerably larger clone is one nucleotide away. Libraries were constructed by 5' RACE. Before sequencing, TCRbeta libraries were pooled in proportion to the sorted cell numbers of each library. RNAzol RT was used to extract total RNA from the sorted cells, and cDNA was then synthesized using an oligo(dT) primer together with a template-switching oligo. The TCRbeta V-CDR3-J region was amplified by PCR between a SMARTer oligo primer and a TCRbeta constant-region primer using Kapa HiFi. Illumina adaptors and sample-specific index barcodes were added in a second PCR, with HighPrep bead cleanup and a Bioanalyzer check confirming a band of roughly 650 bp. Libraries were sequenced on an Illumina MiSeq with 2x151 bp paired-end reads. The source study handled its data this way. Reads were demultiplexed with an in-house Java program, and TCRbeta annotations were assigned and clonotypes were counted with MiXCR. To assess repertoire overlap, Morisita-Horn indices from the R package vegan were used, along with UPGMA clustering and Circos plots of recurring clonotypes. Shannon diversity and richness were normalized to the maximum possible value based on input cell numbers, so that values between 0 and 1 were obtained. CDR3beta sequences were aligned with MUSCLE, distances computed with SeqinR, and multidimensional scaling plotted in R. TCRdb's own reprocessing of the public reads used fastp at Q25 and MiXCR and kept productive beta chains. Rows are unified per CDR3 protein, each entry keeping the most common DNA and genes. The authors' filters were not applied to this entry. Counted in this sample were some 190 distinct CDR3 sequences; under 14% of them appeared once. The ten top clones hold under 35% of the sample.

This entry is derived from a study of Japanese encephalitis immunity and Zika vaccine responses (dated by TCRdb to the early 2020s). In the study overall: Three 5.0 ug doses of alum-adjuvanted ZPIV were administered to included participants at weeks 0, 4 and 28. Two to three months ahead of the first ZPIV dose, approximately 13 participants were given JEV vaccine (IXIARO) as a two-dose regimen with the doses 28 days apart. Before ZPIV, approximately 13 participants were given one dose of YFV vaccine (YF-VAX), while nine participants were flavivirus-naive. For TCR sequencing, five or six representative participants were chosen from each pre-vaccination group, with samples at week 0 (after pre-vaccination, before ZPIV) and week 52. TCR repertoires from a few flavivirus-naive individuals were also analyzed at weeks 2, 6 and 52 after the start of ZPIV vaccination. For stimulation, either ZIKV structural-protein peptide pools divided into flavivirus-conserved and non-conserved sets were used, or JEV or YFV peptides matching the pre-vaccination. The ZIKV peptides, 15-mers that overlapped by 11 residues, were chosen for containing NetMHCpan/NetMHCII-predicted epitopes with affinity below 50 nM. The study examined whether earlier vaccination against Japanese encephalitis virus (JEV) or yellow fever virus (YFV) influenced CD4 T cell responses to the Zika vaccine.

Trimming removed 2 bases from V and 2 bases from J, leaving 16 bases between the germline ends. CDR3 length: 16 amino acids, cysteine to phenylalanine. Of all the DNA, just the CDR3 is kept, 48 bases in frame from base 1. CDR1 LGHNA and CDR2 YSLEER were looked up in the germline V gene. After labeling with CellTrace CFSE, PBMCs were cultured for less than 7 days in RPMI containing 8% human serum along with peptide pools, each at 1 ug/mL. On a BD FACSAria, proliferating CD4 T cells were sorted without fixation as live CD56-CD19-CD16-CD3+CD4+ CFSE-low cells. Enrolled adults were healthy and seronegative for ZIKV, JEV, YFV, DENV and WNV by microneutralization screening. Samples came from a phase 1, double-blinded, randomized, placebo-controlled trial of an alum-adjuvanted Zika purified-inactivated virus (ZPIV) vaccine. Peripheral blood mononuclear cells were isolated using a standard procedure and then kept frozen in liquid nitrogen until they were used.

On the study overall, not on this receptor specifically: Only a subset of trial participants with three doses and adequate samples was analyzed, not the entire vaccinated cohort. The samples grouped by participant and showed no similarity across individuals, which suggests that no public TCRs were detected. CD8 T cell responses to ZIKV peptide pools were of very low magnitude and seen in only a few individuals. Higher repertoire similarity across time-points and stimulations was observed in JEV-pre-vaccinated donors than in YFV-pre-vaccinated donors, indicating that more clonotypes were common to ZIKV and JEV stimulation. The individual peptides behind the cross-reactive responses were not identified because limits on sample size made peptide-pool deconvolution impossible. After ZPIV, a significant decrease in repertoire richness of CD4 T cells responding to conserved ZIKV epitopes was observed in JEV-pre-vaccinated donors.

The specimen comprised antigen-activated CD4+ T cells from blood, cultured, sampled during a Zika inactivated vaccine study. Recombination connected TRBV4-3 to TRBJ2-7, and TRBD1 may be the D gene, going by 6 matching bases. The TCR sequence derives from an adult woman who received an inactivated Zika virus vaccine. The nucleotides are TGCGCCAGCAGCCAAATCGGGGAGACAGGAGCCTACGAGCAGTACTTC. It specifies CASSQIGETGAYEQYF.